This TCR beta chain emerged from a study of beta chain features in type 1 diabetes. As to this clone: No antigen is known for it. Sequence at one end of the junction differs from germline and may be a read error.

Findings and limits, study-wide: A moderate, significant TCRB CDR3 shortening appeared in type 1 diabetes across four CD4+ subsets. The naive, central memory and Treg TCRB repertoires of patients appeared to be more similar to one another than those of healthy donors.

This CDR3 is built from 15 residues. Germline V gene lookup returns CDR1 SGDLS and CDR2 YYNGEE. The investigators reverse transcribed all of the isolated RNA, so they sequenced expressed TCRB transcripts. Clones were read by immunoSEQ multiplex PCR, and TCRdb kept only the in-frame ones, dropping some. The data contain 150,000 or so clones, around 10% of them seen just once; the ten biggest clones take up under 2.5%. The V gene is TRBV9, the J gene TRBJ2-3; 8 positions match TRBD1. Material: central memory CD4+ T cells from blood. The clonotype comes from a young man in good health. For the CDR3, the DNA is TGTGCCAGCAGCGGCTGGACAGGGAGCAAAGATACGCAGTATTTT. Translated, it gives CASSGWTGSKDTQYF.